Listed here are 8 T cell receptor beta chains from one sample, sequenced in a study of regulatory T cells in long-lasting Graves disease. Sequencing libraries for TCR beta were prepared with iRepertoire HTBI primers and Arm-PCR of CDR3 regions. TCRdb itself ran the multiplex PCR reads through MiXCR, one entry per CDR3 protein. The data contain 350,000 to 550,000 distinct CDR3 sequences, 15% of them singletons. The sample's time point: newly diagnosed GD, antithyroid drugs for less than 3 months. With RNA extracted from PBMCs as input, the TCR library was made. This same sample was also taken into another study, of T cells in Graves' hyperthyroidism and ophthalmopathy.

This specimen consisted of peripheral blood mononuclear cells (PBMCs), obtained at new diagnosis, from a patient treated with antithyroid drugs. The receptors derive from a woman aged 25 to 39 with Graves disease.

The gene calls are TRBV7-9 and TRBJ2-3; 12 nucleotides match TRBD2. Germline lookup yields CDR1 SEHNR and CDR2 FQNEAQ (reference sequence). The CDR3 consists of 17 residues. After removal of 4 bases from V and 2 bases from J, the junction contained 7 bases not matched to a gene. The CDR3 DNA is TGTGCCAGCAGCTCTAGCGGGAGGGCCGGGATCACAGATACGCAGTATTTT. As protein: CASSSSGRAGITDTQYF.

The rearrangement uses TRBV5-6 and TRBJ2-1, with D unresolved. CDR3 length: 16 amino acids. Germline V CDR1 and CDR2: SGHDT, YYEEEE. The V end was cut by 2 bases, the J end by 10 bases, with 22 bases between. CDR3 DNA sequence: TGTGCCAGCAGCTTCCTCACCCATATAGCTTCAGTGGAGCAGTTCTTC. As protein: CASSFLTHIASVEQFF.

The chain carries TRBV7-9 and TRBJ1-4; TRBD1 might be the D (6 bases). Germline V gene sequence: CDR1 SEHNR, CDR2 FQNEAQ (reference sequence). CDR3 length equals 16 residues. V was trimmed by 3 bases and J by 5 bases, leaving 16 bases between them. CDR3 bases: TGTGCCAGCAGCTTCAACCCGGACAGACAAAATGAAAAACTGTTTTTT. Translated, it gives CASSFNPDRQNEKLFF.

This clonotype came up many times. The chain uses TRBV25-1 and TRBJ1-1; D not certain. This CDR3 has 12 residues. V lost 0 bases and J lost 3, with 2 bases in between. CDR1 is MGHDK and CDR2 is SYGVNS in the germline V gene. The CDR3 region has the DNA TGTGCCAGCAGTGAATATGACACTGAAGCTTTCTTT. Amino acid sequence: CASSEYDTEAFF.

The chain links TRBV5-1 to TRBJ2-4, with D perhaps matching TRBD1 (6 bases). The germline CDR1 and CDR2 sequences are SGHRS and YFSETQ. The CDR3 has 17 residues. The V end was cut by 0 bases, the J end by 1 base, with 14 bases between. The CDR3 reads CASSLGQDIAAKNIQYF. The CDR3 DNA reads TGCGCCAGCAGCTTGGGACAGGACATAGCCGCCAAAAACATTCAGTACTTC.

In its sample, this clonotype was seen a few times. The chain joins TRBV7-6 to TRBJ1-2; D remains unclear. Trimming removed 3 bases from V and 11 bases from J, with 16 bases in between. Germline V gives CDR1 SGHVS, CDR2 FNYEAQ. This CDR3 spans 13 amino acids. Written as DNA, the CDR3 is TGTGCCAGCAGCTTGGGTCCAGGCTCAGAATACACCTTC. Translation gives CASSLGPGSEYTF.

This clonotype was observed a few times. V and J are TRBV6-1 and TRBJ2-4; TRBD2 agrees at 7 bases. Losses at the gene ends were 7 bases for V and 0 bases for J; bases not matched to a gene: 9. The CDR3 runs 16 residues. Per germline, CDR1 MNHNS and CDR2 SASEGT. The CDR3 region has the DNA TGTGCCAGCACTCTTGGGGGGGGGACAGCCAAAAACATTCAGTACTTC. It encodes CASTLGGGTAKNIQYF.

This clonotype was counted many times. J is TRBJ1-1 and V is TRBV28; D unresolved. Germline V gene data show CDR1 as MDHEN and CDR2 as SYDVKM. This CDR3 contains 16 residues. The V end lost 5 bases, the J end lost 0 bases, and 16 bases lay between the germline ends. Written as DNA, the CDR3 is TGTGCCAGCAGTCCTCCTTCTCCAGCGATGAACACTGAAGCTTTCTTT. It is translated as CASSPPSPAMNTEAFF. Looking up the rest from reference TRBV28 and TRBJ1-1 gives the full variable domain: DVKVTQSSRYLVKRTGEKVFLECVQDMDHENMFWYRQDPGLGLRLIYFSYDVKMKEKGDIPEGYSVSREKKERFSLILESASTNQTSMYLCASSPPSPAMNTEAFFGQGTRLTVV.